This record looks at one TCR beta chain sequence and its context. Its antigen is not known. CDR1 and CDR2 from the germline V gene are MGHRA and YSYEKL. The CDR3 covers 16 residues. The V end was cut by 3 bases, the J end by 3 bases, with 18 bases between. The sample is drawn from a study of CD8 T cells in ankylosing spondylitis. MiXCR, run by TCRdb on the 5' RACE reads, gives a single entry per CDR3 protein. The repertoire includes some 700,000 distinct CDR3 sequences, around 17% of them detected once, and over 15% sits in the top ten. Points from the study as a whole: Seemingly distinctive of ankylosing spondylitis blood was a TCR beta motif formed by eight highly homologous variants. Peripheral blood held disease-linked clones only at relatively low frequency, and these were CD8+. There were earlier reports of some motif variants in reactive arthritis synovial fluid and blood.

This receptor was identified in a male donor with ankylosing spondylitis. The material sequenced was blood, either unsorted or a sorted T cell fraction (not recorded which). The rearrangement joins TRBV4-1 to TRBJ2-7; TRBD1 might be the D (6 bases). CDR3 DNA: TGCGCCAGCAGCCACGGGACCCAAACAGGGATCTACGAGCAGTACTTC. It codes for CASSHGTQTGIYEQYF.